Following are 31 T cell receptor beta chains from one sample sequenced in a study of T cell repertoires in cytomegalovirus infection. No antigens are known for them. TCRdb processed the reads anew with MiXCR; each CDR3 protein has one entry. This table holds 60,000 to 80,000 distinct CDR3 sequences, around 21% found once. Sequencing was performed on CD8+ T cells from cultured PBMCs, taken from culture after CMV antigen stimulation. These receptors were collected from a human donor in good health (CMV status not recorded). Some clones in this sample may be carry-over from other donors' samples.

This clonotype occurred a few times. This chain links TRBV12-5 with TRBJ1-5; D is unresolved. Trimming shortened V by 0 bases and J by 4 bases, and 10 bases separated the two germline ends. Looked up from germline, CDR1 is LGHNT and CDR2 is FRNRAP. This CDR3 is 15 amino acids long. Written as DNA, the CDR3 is TGTGCTAGTGGTTTGGTTGCGGGGATAAATCAGCCCCAGCATTTT. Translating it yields CASGLVAGINQPQHF.

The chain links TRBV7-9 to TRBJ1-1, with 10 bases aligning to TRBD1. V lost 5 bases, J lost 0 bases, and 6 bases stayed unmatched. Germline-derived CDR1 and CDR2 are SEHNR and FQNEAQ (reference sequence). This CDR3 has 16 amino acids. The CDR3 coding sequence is TGTGCCAGCAGCCCCCGGGACAGGGGTGTGAACACTGAAGCTTTCTTT. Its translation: CASSPRDRGVNTEAFF.

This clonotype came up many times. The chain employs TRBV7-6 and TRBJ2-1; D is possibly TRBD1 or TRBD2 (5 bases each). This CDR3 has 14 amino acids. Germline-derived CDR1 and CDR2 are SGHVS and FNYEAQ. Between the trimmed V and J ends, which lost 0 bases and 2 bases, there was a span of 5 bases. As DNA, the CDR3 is TGTGCCAGCAGCTTAGCGGGGGCCTACAATGAGCAGTTCTTC. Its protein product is CASSLAGAYNEQFF.

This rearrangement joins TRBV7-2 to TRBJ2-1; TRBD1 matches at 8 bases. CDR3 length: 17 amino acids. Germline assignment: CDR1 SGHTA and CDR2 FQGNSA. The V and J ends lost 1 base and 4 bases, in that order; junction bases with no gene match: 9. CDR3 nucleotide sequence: TGTGCCAGCAGCTTAGAGACAGGGGAAGTTGGGTACAATGAGCAGTTCTTC. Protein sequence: CASSLETGEVGYNEQFF. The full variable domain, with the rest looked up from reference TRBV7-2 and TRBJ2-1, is GAGVSQSPSNKVTEKGKDVELRCDPISGHTALYWYRQSLGQGLEFLIYFQGNSAPDKSGLPSDRFSAERTGGSVSTLTIQRTQQEDSAVYLCASSLETGEVGYNEQFFGPGTRLTVL.

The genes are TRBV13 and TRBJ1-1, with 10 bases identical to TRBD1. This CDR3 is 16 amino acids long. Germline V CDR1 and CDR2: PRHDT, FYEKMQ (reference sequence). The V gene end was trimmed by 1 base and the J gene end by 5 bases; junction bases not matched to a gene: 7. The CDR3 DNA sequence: TGTGCCAGCAGCTTAGAAAGGGGGACAGGGGAGACTGAAGCTTTCTTT. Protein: CASSLERGTGETEAFF.

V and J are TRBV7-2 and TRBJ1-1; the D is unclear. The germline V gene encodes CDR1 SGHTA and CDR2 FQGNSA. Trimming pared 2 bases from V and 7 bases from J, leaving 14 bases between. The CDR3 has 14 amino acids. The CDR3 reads CASSLIHRPDEAFF. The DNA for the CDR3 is TGTGCCAGCAGCTTAATTCACCGCCCCGATGAAGCTTTCTTT.

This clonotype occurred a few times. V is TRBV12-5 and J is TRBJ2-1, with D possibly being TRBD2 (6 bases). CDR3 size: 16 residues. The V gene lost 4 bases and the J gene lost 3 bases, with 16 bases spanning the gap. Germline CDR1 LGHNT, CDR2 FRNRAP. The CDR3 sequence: CASGWGSGVVYNEQFF. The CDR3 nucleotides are TGTGCTAGTGGTTGGGGATCGGGGGTTGTCTACAATGAGCAGTTCTTC.

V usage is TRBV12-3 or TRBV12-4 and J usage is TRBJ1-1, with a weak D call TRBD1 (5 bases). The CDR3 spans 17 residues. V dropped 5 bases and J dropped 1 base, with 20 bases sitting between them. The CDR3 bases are TGTGCCAGCAGTCAATTTATCACCGGGACTGAGAACACTGAAGCTTTCTTT. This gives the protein CASSQFITGTENTEAFF.

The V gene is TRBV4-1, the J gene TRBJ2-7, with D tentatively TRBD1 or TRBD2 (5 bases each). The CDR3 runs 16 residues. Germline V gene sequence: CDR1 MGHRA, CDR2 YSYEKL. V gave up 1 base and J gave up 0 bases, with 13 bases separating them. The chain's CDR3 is CASSQVVSGSSYEQYF. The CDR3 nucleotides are TGCGCCAGCAGCCAAGTTGTGTCAGGGAGCTCCTACGAGCAGTACTTC.

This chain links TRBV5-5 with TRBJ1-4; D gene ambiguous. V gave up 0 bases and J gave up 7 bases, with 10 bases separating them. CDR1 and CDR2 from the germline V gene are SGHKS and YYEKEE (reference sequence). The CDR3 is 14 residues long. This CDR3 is CASSLAGNSEKLFF. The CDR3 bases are TGTGCCAGCAGCTTGGCGGGGAATTCTGAAAAACTGTTTTTT.

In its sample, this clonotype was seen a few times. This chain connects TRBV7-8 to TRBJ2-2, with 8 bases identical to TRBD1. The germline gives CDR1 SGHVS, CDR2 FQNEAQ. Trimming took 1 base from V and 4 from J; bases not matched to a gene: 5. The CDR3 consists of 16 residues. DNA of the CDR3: TGTGCCAGCAGCTTAGTTGGGACAGGTAGCACCGGGGAGCTGTTTTTT. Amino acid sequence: CASSLVGTGSTGELFF.

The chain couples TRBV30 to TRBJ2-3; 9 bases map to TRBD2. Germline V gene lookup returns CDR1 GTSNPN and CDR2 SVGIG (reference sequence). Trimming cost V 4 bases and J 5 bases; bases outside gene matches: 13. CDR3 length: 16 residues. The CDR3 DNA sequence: TGTGCCTGGACCTCTATCGGCTGGACTAGCGAAGATACGCAGTATTTT. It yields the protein CAWTSIGWTSEDTQYF.

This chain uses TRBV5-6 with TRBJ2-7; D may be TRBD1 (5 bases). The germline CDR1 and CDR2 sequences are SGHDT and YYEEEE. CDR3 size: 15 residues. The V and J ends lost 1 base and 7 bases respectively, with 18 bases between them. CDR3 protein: CASSLSRQLTWEQYF. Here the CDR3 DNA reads TGTGCCAGCAGCTTGTCGCGACAGCTTACGTGGGAGCAGTACTTC.

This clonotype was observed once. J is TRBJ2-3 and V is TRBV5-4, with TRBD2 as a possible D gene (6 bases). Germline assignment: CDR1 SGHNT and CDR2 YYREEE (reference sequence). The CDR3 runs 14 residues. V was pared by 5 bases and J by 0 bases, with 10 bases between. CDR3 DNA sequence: TGTGCCAGCAGGACCGGGACTAGCACAGATACGCAGTATTTT. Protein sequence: CASRTGTSTDTQYF.

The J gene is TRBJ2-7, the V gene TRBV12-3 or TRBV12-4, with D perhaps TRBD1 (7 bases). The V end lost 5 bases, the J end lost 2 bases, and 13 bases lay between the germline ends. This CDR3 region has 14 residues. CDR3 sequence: CASSRTGGPYEQYF. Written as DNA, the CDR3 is TGTGCCAGCAGTCGGACAGGAGGGCCCTACGAGCAGTACTTC.

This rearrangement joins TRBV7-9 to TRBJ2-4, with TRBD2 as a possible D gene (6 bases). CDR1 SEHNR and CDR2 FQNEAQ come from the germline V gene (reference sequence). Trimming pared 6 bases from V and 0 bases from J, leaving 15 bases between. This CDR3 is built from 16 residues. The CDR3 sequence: CASRGQGLAAKNIQYF. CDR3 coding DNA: TGTGCCAGCAGGGGGCAGGGACTGGCAGCCAAAAACATTCAGTACTTC.

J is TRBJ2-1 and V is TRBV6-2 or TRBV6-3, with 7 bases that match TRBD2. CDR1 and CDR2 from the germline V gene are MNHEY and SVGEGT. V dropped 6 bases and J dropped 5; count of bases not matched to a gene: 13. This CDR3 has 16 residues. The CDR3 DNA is TGTGCCAGCAGATCCAGTAGGCCTAGCGGTGACAATGAGCAGTTCTTC. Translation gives CASRSSRPSGDNEQFF.

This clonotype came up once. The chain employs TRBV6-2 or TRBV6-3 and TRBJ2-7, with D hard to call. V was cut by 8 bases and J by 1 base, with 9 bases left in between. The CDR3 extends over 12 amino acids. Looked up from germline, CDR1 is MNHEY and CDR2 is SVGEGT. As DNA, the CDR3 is TGTGCCAGCCACCAGGATTCCTACGAGCAGTACTTC. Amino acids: CASHQDSYEQYF.

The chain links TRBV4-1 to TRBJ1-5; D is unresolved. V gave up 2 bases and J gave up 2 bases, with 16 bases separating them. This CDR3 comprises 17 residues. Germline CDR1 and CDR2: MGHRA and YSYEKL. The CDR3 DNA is TGCGCCAGCAGCCAAAATCCGGAGGACTCTCGCAATCAGCCCCAGCATTTT. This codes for CASSQNPEDSRNQPQHF.

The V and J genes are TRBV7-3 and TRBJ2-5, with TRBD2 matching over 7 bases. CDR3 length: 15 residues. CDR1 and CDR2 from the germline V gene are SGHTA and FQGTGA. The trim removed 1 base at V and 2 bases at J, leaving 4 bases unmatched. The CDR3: CASSLNGGKQETQYF. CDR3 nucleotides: TGTGCCAGCAGCTTAAACGGGGGGAAACAAGAGACCCAGTACTTC.

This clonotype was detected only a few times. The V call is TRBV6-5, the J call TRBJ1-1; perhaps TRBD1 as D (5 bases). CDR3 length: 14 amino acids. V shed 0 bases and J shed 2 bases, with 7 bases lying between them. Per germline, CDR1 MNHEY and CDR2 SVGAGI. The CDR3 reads CASSYSGVNTEAFF. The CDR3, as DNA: TGTGCCAGCAGTTACTCAGGGGTTAACACTGAAGCTTTCTTT.

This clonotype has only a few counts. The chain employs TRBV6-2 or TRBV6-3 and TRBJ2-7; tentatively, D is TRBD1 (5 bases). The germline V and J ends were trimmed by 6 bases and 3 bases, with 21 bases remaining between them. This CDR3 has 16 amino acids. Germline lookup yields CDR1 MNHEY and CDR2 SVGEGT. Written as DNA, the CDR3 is TGTGCCAGCAGCTTTGCCCCAGGCGACAGTTACTACGAGCAGTACTTC. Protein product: CASSFAPGDSYYEQYF.

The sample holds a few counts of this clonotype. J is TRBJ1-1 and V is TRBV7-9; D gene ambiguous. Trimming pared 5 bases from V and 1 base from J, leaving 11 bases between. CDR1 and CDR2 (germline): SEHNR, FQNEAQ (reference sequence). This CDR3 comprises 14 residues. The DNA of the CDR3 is TGTGCCAGCAGCCCCGGGCTGAGGAACACTGAAGCTTTCTTT. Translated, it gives CASSPGLRNTEAFF.

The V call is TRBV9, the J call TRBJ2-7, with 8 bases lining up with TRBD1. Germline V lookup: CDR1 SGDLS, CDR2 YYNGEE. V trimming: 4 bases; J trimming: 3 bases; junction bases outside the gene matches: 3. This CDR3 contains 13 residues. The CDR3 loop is CASSNRGDYEQYF. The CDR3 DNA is TGTGCCAGCAGCAACAGGGGGGACTACGAGCAGTACTTC.

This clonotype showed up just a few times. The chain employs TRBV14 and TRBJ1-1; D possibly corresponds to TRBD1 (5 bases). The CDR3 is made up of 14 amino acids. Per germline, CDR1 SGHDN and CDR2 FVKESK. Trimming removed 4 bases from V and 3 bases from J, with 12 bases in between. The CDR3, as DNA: TGTGCCAGCAGCCTAGTGGGACTAGACACTGAAGCTTTCTTT. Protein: CASSLVGLDTEAFF.

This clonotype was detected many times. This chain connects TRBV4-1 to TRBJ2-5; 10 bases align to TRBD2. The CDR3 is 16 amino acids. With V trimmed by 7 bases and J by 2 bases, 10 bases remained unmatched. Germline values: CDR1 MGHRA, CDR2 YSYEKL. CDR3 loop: CASTSNLAGEQETQYF. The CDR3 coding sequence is TGCGCCAGCACCTCGAATCTAGCGGGGGAACAAGAGACCCAGTACTTC.

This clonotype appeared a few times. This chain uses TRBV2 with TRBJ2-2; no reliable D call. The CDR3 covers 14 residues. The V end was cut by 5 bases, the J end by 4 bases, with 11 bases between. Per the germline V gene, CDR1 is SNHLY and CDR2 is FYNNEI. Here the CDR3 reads CASSNPTSTGELFF. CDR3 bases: TGTGCCAGCAGTAATCCGACGAGCACCGGGGAGCTGTTTTTT.

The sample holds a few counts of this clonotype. CDR3 residues: CASNPGLNTEAFF. The CDR3 bases are TGCGCCAGCAATCCCGGACTGAACACTGAAGCTTTCTTT. V usage is TRBV10-2 and J usage is TRBJ1-1; D is unclear. Germline CDR1 is WSHSY and CDR2 is SAAADI. V was pared by 7 bases and J by 0 bases, with 9 bases between. The CDR3 is made up of 13 amino acids.

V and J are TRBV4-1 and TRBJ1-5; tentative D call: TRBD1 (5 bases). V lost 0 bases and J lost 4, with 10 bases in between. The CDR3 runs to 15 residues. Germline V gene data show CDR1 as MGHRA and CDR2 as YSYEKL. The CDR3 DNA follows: TGCGCCAGCAGCCAAGAACAGGCGCTAAATCAGCCCCAGCATTTT. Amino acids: CASSQEQALNQPQHF.

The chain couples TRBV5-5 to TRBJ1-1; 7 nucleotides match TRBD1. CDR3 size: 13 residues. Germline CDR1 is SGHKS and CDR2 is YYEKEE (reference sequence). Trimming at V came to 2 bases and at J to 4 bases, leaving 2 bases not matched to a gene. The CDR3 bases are TGTGCCAGCAGCTTCGGGGACAGCACTGAAGCTTTCTTT. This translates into CASSFGDSTEAFF.

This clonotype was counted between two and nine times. The CDR3 DNA reads TGTGCCAGCAGGCTTAACCGACCGCGGGCGGAAAATGAAAAACTGTTTTTT. This codes for CASRLNRPRAENEKLFF. The gene calls are TRBV7-9 and TRBJ1-4; D is unclear. Germline V gene data show CDR1 as SEHNR and CDR2 as FQNEAQ (reference sequence). The CDR3 sequence is 17 residues long. V dropped 6 bases and J dropped 5 bases, with 22 bases sitting between them.